These T cell receptor beta chains were read from a single sample in a study of shared clonotypes between healthy human individuals. The assay was immunoSEQ multiplex PCR, and TCRdb's table has in-frame clones only and misses some. The table records roughly 2 million clones, roughly 95% of them present only once. The sequencing input was naive CD8+ T cells sorted from blood. These receptors were collected from a man between 18 and 29 years old in good health. CDR3s include the opening cysteine and the closing phenylalanine or tryptophan. A D gene is named only where the DNA matches it firmly. Clone sizes are given selectively: once, few, many, or a class where the clone is expanded.

J	V	D	size	DNA	CDR3
TRBJ1-2	TRBV27	-	-	TGTGCCAGCAGTTTGAGGGGCGATTACTATGGCTACACCTTC	CASSLRGDYYGYTF
TRBJ2-7	TRBV5-1	-	-	TGCGCCAGCAGCTCCGGAAGAGGAACCTACGAGCAGTACTTC	CASSSGRGTYEQYF
TRBJ2-5	TRBV27	-	-	TGTGCCAGCAGCTGGACTGGGGGGGAGACCCAGTACTTC	CASSWTGGETQYF
TRBJ2-7	TRBV4-3	TRBD2	-	TGCGCCAGCAGCCAAGAGACCGTTTCGACTAGCGGATACTACGAGCAGTACTTC	CASSQETVSTSGYYEQYF
TRBJ1-5	TRBV19	-	-	TGTGCCAGTACCTTGGGGCAGGCGATCCATCAGCCCCAGCATTTT	CASTLGQAIHQPQHF
TRBJ2-7	TRBV5-6	TRBD2	-	TGTGCCAGCGGGACTAGCGACGAGCAGTACTTC	CASGTSDEQYF
TRBJ2-3	TRBV7-9	TRBD1	-	TGTGCCAGCAGCTCTGGGACAGGCAACACAGATACGCAGTATTTT	CASSSGTGNTDTQYF
TRBJ1-2	TRBV21-1	-	-	TGTGCCAGCAGCAAAGTAAAGAGACAACGAGACAACTATGGCTACACCTTC	CASSKVKRQRDNYGYTF
TRBJ2-6	TRBV7-3	-	few	TGTGCCAGCAGCTTCACTGGGGCCAACGTCCTGACTTTC	CASSFTGANVLTF
TRBJ1-5	TRBV13	-	-	TGTGCCAGCAGCGCCCGAAAGGACCTGGCTGGGGTGTTAACGCCCCAGCATTTT	CASSARKDLAGVLTPQHF
TRBJ2-2	TRBV30	-	-	TGTGCCTGGATTGCAGGCTCGGGGATCTACACCGGGGAGCTGTTTTTT	CAWIAGSGIYTGELFF
TRBJ2-7	TRBV7-9	TRBD1	-	TGTGCCAGCAGCTCCTCGACAGGGTTCTACGAGCAGTACTTC	CASSSSTGFYEQYF
TRBJ2-1	TRBV11-3	TRBD1	-	TGTGCCAGCAGCCCGCAGGGACAGTACAATGAGCAGTTCTTC	CASSPQGQYNEQFF
TRBJ1-2	TRBV6-5	-	-	TGTGCCACATTGGGAACCGGGGACTATGGCTACACCTTC	CATLGTGDYGYTF
TRBJ2-2	TRBV27	TRBD2	-	TGTGCCAGCAGTTCCCTAGCGGGGGCGTACACCGGGGAGCTGTTTTTT	CASSSLAGAYTGELFF
TRBJ1-4	TRBV27	-	-	TGTGCCAGCAGTTTATGGACTAATGAAAAACTGTTTTTT	CASSLWTNEKLFF
TRBJ2-1	TRBV27	TRBD2	-	TGTGCCAGCAGTTTACTAGCGGGGGGGTCCTACAATGAGCAGTTCTTC	CASSLLAGGSYNEQFF
TRBJ2-1	TRBV5-6	-	-	TGTGCCAGCAGCTTTATGCTCCCCAGCTCCTACAATGAGCAGTTCTTC	CASSFMLPSSYNEQFF
TRBJ1-5	TRBV10-1	-	few	TGCGCCAGCAGTCCCGACGGGACATCAGCCCAGCATTTT	CASSPDGTSAQHF
TRBJ2-3	TRBV27	TRBD2	-	TGTGCCAGCAGTTTTGGCGGGAGTGGGGGGACAGATACGCAGTATTTT	CASSFGGSGGTDTQYF
TRBJ1-5	TRBV27	-	-	TGTGCCAGCAGTTTTAGGAGGGGTGATCAGCCCCAGCATTTT	CASSFRRGDQPQHF
TRBJ2-5	TRBV11-1	TRBD2	-	TGTGCCAGCAGTCCTGGGACTAGCGGACAAGAGACCCAGTACTTC	CASSPGTSGQETQYF
TRBJ2-7	TRBV29-1	TRBD2	-	TGCAGCGTTGTGCTAGCGGGAGGCTTGGGGTACGAGCAGTACTTC	CSVVLAGGLGYEQYF
TRBJ2-1	TRBV9	-	-	TGTGCCAGCAGCGTAGAGGGTAGCGGATCCTACAATGAGCAGTTCTTC	CASSVEGSGSYNEQFF